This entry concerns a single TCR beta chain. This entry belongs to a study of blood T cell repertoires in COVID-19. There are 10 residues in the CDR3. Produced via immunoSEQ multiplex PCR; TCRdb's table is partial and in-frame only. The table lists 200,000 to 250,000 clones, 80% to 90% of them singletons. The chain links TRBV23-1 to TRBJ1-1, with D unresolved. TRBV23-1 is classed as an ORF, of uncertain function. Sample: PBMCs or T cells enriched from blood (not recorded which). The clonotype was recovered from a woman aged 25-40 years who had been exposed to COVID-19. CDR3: CAKEAPEAFF. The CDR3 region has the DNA TGCGCAAAAGAGGCCCCTGAAGCTTTCTTT.